This T cell receptor (beta chain) was documented in a study of blood T cell repertoires in COVID-19. Study summary: The United States, Italy and Spain supplied acute and convalescent COVID-19 samples. From T cells, B-cell-depleted T cells, or PBMCs came the material, which was cDNA or gDNA.

In the source study's methods: Researchers report that nucleated cell counts were estimated from reference gene primer amplification. Measured with immunoSEQ multiplex PCR; TCRdb has only the in-frame clones, and not every one. Clone size and V and J calls were adopted from that table, with D and trimming inferred from the DNA. The sample contains some 150,000 clones, 65% to 85% of which appear only once. The CDR3 is 15 residues long. V lost 0 bases to trimming and J lost 7 bases; unmatched junction nucleotides: 6. Germline CDR1 is SGHKS and CDR2 is YYEKEE (reference sequence). The V call is TRBV5-5, the J call TRBJ1-3, with TRBD1 identical over 8 bases. The source of this sequence is a woman in her 50s with acute or convalescent COVID-19. Specimen: peripheral blood. CDR3 in amino acids: CASSLAGGGRNTIYF. The CDR3 coding sequence is TGTGCCAGCAGCTTGGCAGGGGGCGGCCGGAACACCATATATTTT. Filled out from reference TRBV5-5 and TRBJ1-3, the complete variable domain reads DAGVTQSPTHLIKTRGQQVTLRCSPISGHKSVSWYQQVLGQGPQFIFQYYEKEERGRGNFPDRFSARQFPNYSSELNVNALLLGDSALYLCASSLAGGGRNTIYFGEGSWLTVV.